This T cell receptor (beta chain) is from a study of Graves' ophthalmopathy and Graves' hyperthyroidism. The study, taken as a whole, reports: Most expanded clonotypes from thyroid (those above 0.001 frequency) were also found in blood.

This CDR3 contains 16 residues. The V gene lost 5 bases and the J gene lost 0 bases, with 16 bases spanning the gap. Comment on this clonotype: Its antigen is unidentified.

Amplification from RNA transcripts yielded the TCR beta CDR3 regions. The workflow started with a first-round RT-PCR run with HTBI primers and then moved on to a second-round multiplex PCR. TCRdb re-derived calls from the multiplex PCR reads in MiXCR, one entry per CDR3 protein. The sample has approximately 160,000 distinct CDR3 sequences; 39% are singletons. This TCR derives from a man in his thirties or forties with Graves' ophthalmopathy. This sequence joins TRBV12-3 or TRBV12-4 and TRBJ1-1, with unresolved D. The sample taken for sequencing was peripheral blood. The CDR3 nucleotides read TGTGCCAGCAGTCCGAGGGCCAAGAGGATGAACACTGAAGCTTTCTTT. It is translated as CASSPRAKRMNTEAFF.